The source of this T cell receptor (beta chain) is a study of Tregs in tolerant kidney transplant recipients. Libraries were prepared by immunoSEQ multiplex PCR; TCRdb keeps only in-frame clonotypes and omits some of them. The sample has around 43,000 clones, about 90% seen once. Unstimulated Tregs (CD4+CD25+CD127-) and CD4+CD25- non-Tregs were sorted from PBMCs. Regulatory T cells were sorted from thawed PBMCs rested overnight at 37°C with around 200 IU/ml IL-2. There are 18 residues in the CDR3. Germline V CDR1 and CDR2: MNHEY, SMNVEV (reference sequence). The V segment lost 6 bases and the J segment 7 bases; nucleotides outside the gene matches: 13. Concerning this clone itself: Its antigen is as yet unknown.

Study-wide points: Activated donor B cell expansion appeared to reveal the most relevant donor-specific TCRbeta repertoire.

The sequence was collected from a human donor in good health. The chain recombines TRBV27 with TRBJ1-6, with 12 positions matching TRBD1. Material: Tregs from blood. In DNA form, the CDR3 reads TGTGCCAGCAGAGCCCGGGACAGGGGGCGACTTGGGAATTCACCCCTCCACTTT. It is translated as CASRARDRGRLGNSPLHF.